Below, one TCR beta chain is given with its context. Only a few counts were recorded for this clonotype. What antigen it recognizes has not been identified. Per-base qualities were not stored, and no clone one base away is much larger. Amplification of TCR beta CDR3 regions was carried out from RNA transcripts. For the first round of RT-PCR on the TCR CDR3, the HTBI primer set was used together with the Qiagen OneStep RT-PCR kit. Libraries were constructed in a second round of multiplex PCR, after which size selection and purification were carried out. The libraries were sequenced on an Illumina HiSeq2000 using paired-end 100 bp reads. Under the source paper's analysis protocol: Raw data were processed with SOAPnuke, discarding reads with adapters, uncalled bases, mean Phred below 15, or no exact constant-primer or identifier match. COPE v1.2.5 was used to merge the high-quality paired reads, and each unique nucleotide sequence was defined as a clonotype. MiTCR v1.1 was used to align the clonotypes against IMGT TRBV, TRBD and TRBJ reference segments. Only V-J combinations with frequency above 0.0001, covering approximately 99% of repertoires, were analysed. A TCS score was defined as the ratio of F50 (clonal expansion) to E x V (chaos), with BLOSUM62-based TCRdist applied between CDR3 peptides within each V-J. Welch's t-statistics and random forest reduced some 510 V-J features to under 15, which were used in a naive Bayes classifier (R e1071). Starting from the raw public reads, TCRdb applied fastp trimming at Q25, assembled clones with MiXCR and retained in-frame beta chains. Rows are unified per CDR3 protein, each entry keeping the most common DNA and genes. TCRdb assigned the V and J calls; the authors' analysis was not used. The sample contains hundreds of thousands of distinct CDR3 sequences, around 15% of them found a single time. Around 4% of the sample is held by the ten biggest clonotypes.

This entry is derived from a study of T cells in Graves' hyperthyroidism and ophthalmopathy (dated by TCRdb to between 2018 and 2021). Concerning the study at large: Peripheral blood samples were taken at initial diagnosis, before any treatment was given. The 75 to 100 discovery patients were randomly split 7:3 into training and test sets. TCR Vbeta CDR3 sequencing of some 140 peripheral blood samples (approximately 44 ophthalmopathy, 75 or so hyperthyroidism and some 17 progressor patients) is reported in the paper. To identify TCR V-J signatures that set the groups apart, the researchers used a discovery cohort of more than 95 patients, made up of 40 to 45 with Graves' ophthalmopathy and about 60 with stable Graves' hyperthyroidism. In addition, the study compared T-cell repertoires in thyroid tissue and in blood from several Graves' hyperthyroidism patients. After blood sampling, hyperthyroidism patients were treated with methimazole at a starting dose of 30 mg daily, and ophthalmopathy patients were treated with high-dose intravenous methylprednisolone. An independent validation cohort of around 19 hyperthyroidism patients and some 15 patients who later progressed to ophthalmopathy tested prospective prediction of ophthalmopathy. What the work shows at the level of the full study, not this receptor alone: Ophthalmopathy was separated from stable hyperthyroidism by a 13 V-J signature model, with 87.88% sensitivity and approximately 84% specificity obtained in cross-validation and 80%/75% obtained in testing. During validation, the model predicted progression to ophthalmopathy a median of around six months ahead of onset, with around 71% sensitivity and around 73% specificity. Sample size was not statistically predetermined, and investigators were not blinded to group allocation. Most expanded thyroid clonotypes (frequency above 0.001) were also found in blood, which suggests that blood repertoires may mirror thyroid immune responses.

A distance of 8 bases separates the germline ends of V and J, which lose 2 bases and 9 bases respectively. Spanning cysteine to phenylalanine, the CDR3 consists of 12 amino acids. The sequence is cut down to CDR3 DNA, 36 bases in frame from base 1. Stable Graves' hyperthyroidism was defined as no progression to ophthalmopathy during 18 months of follow-up. Hyperthyroidism patients were aged 18 to 65 years and newly diagnosed, with disease duration of less than 2 months. Exclusion was applied to patients with uncontrolled infections, other autoimmune diseases, pregnancy or lactation. Diagnoses were established on the basis of clinical symptoms, serum thyroxine and TRAb, thyroid ultrasound, and orbital computed tomography. PBMCs were separated from roughly 10 ml of fresh peripheral blood using Ficoll-Paque density gradient centrifugation. Trizol reagent was used to extract total RNA, and RNA quality was then checked on an Agilent 2100 Bioanalyzer.

Recombination connected TRBV12-3 or TRBV12-4 to TRBJ2-1; there is no confident call for the D gene. The source material was blood. This receptor was obtained from a woman aged 25 to 39 with Graves' hyperthyroidism. The nucleotide sequence is given as TGTGCCAGCAGTTTATCGCCTACTGAGCAGTTCTTC. Translated, it gives CASSLSPTEQFF.